Presented here are 22 T cell receptor beta chains from one specimen sequenced in a study of T cells in Graves' hyperthyroidism and ophthalmopathy. RNA transcripts were the template for amplifying TCR beta CDR3 regions. Initially, a first-round RT-PCR of the TCR CDR3 employed the HTBI primer set. Each CDR3 protein gets one entry after TCRdb re-called the multiplex PCR reads with MiXCR. In the table there are hundreds of thousands of distinct CDR3 sequences, approximately 40% of which are singletons. What was sequenced was blood. These receptors all stem from a man between 18 and 29 years old with Graves' hyperthyroidism.

The rearrangement uses TRBV7-2 and TRBJ2-6; 7 bases align to TRBD2. This CDR3 is 18 amino acids long. Germline V gene lookup returns CDR1 SGHTA and CDR2 FQGNSA. Trimming removed 1 base from V and 2 bases from J; junction bases left unmatched: 8. CDR3 sequence: CASSLGLSRGAGANVLTF. In DNA, the CDR3 is TGTGCCAGCAGCTTAGGTTTAAGTCGGGGGGCTGGGGCCAACGTCCTGACTTTC.

This clonotype was found many times. The chain has TRBV20-1 and TRBJ2-5; TRBD2 matches 7 bases. V lost 8 bases to trimming and J lost 5 bases; unmatched junction nucleotides: 2. The CDR3 has 10 amino acids. Germline values: CDR1 DFQATT, CDR2 SNEGSKA (reference sequence). The CDR3 nucleotides are TGCAGTTCCGGGAGGGAGACCCAGTACTTC. It translates to CSSGRETQYF.

In the case of this clonotype: One end of the junction fails to match germline, which may point to a read error. The chain employs TRBV7-9 and TRBJ2-7; a weak D match, TRBD1 (5 bases). This CDR3 region has 12 residues. Germline CDR1 SEHNR, CDR2 FQNEAQ (reference sequence). The CDR3 region is CASSLSPQALRF. The CDR3 bases are TGTGCCAGCAGCTTATCGCCACAGGCCCTGCGCTTC.

V gene TRBV7-9 combines with J gene TRBJ2-7; TRBD1 matches at 8 bases. Germline loops: CDR1 SEHNR, CDR2 FQNEAQ (reference sequence). The CDR3 totals 16 residues. V trimming: 1 base; J trimming: 7 bases; junction bases outside the gene matches: 12. In DNA form, the CDR3 reads TGTGCCAGCAGCTTAGACTCAGGGCAGGGGGCTTGGGAGCAGTACTTC. This translates into CASSLDSGQGAWEQYF.

This clonotype was counted a few times. The genes are TRBV5-4 and TRBJ1-1; D call uncertain. The CDR3 extends over 13 amino acids. V lost 4 bases, J lost 4 bases, and 11 bases lay in between. Germline V gene lookup returns CDR1 SGHNT and CDR2 YYREEE (reference sequence). DNA of the CDR3: TGTGCCAGCAGCGAGACGGCTGGCACTGAAGCTTTCTTT. Protein: CASSETAGTEAFF.

This sequence joins TRBV29-1 and TRBJ1-4; TRBD1 might be the D (5 bases). Germline CDR1 SQVTM, CDR2 ANQGSEA. The CDR3 totals 13 residues. The V end lost 8 bases, the J end lost 8 bases, and 18 bases lay between the germline ends. Here the CDR3 reads CSRTGTGEEKLFF. CDR3 sequence (DNA): TGCAGCAGGACCGGGACCGGGGAAGAAAAACTGTTTTTT.

This clonotype was picked up many times. The chain recombines TRBV10-3 with TRBJ1-1; D not resolved. Germline CDR1 is ENHRY and CDR2 is SYGVKD. CDR3 length: 13 residues. Trimming removed 10 bases at V and 3 bases at J, with 15 bases between. The DNA of the CDR3 is TGTGCCACCTCATGGGGAAAGGACACTGAAGCTTTCTTT. It encodes CATSWGKDTEAFF.

V and J are TRBV2 and TRBJ2-2; 11 bases are a match to TRBD2. Germline trimming cut 8 bases from V and 0 bases from J; bases unmatched to any gene: 8. The CDR3 has 17 residues. In germline, CDR1 is SNHLY, CDR2 FYNNEI. The CDR3, as DNA: TGTGCCAGCGGGGGACTAGCGGACACCGCGAACACCGGGGAGCTGTTTTTT. Protein sequence: CASGGLADTANTGELFF. Full variable domain (outside the CDR3, taken from reference TRBV2 and TRBJ2-2): EPEVTQTPSHQVTQMGQEVILRCVPISNHLYFYWYRQILGQKVEFLVSFYNNEISEKSEIFDDQFSVERPDGSNFTLKIRSTKLEDSAMYFCASGGLADTANTGELFFGEGSRLTVL.

The chain is built from TRBV15 and TRBJ2-7, with D perhaps matching TRBD1 (5 bases). Looked up from germline, CDR1 is LNHNV and CDR2 is YYDKDF (reference sequence). This CDR3 contains 10 residues. The germline V and J ends were trimmed by 6 bases and 8 bases, with 8 bases remaining between them. CDR3 DNA sequence: TGTGCCACCAGAGGGGAAAAGCAGTACTTC. This encodes CATRGEKQYF.

This clonotype was detected only a few times. The chain uses TRBV9 and TRBJ2-5; D might be TRBD1 (8 bases). V shed 3 bases and J shed 5 bases, with 17 bases lying between them. The CDR3 spans 15 residues. Germline V gene lookup returns CDR1 SGDLS and CDR2 YYNGEE. CDR3 coding DNA: TGTGCCAGCAGCGCTGAGGACAGGGAGGGTGAGACCCAGTACTTC. Protein sequence: CASSAEDREGETQYF.

The chain employs TRBV5-1 and TRBJ2-7; a weak D match, TRBD2 (6 bases). The germline CDR1 and CDR2 sequences are SGHRS and YFSETQ. Between the trimmed V and J ends, which lost 5 bases and 6 bases, there was a span of 24 bases. This CDR3 is built from 16 residues. The CDR3 protein is CASRGAGRGPEFEQYF. In nucleotides, the CDR3 is TGCGCCAGCAGGGGAGCGGGTCGGGGCCCCGAGTTCGAGCAGTACTTC.

The chain's CDR3 is CASSLGTGLTQYF. The DNA for the CDR3 is TGTGCCAGCAGTTTAGGGACAGGACTTACCCAGTACTTC. The chain links TRBV6-1 to TRBJ2-5, with 8 bases fitting TRBD1. The CDR3 runs to 13 residues. The V and J ends lost 5 bases and 8 bases, in that order; junction bases with no gene match: 7. CDR1 is MNHNS, CDR2 SASEGT, per germline.

This clonotype has ten or more counts. This sequence joins TRBV7-9 and TRBJ1-5, with a possible D match to TRBD1 (5 bases). V was cut by 0 bases and J by 6 bases, with 12 bases left in between. This CDR3 spans 15 amino acids. Germline CDR1 SEHNR, CDR2 FQNEAQ (reference sequence). The CDR3, as DNA: TGTGCCAGCAGCTTAGCCGGGGCAGGCCTTCAGCCCCAGCATTTT. Translation: CASSLAGAGLQPQHF.

This rearrangement joins TRBV12-3 or TRBV12-4 to TRBJ2-7; a possible D gene is TRBD2 (6 bases). The CDR3 sequence is 13 residues long. V lost 4 bases and J 6 bases, leaving 13 bases between the germline ends. CDR3 amino acids: CASSWVGGSEQYF. Here the CDR3 DNA reads TGTGCCAGCAGTTGGGTGGGGGGTTCCGAGCAGTACTTC.

The V and J genes are TRBV7-9 and TRBJ2-5, with D possibly matching TRBD2 (6 bases). From germline, CDR1 is SEHNR and CDR2 FQNEAQ (reference sequence). Trimming took off 4 bases at V and 5 bases at J, with 17 bases between the two ends. This CDR3 is 15 amino acids long. This CDR3 is CASSSAGSNWETQYF. The CDR3 nucleotides read TGTGCCAGCAGCTCCGCCGGGAGTAACTGGGAGACCCAGTACTTC.

CDR3 loop: CASSPSLVRHEQYF. CDR3 sequence (DNA): TGTGCCAGCAGCCCGTCCCTGGTCCGACACGAGCAGTACTTC. This chain links TRBV5-6 with TRBJ2-7; D is unclear. The CDR3 runs 14 residues. The V end lost 4 bases, the J end lost 5 bases, and 16 bases lay between the germline ends. Germline lookup yields CDR1 SGHDT and CDR2 YYEEEE.

The J gene is TRBJ2-7, the V gene TRBV12-5; 10 bases align to TRBD2. There are 15 residues in the CDR3. Trimming at V came to 2 bases and at J to 4 bases, leaving 5 bases not matched to a gene. Looked up from germline, CDR1 is LGHNT and CDR2 is FRNRAP. The DNA for the CDR3 is TGTGCTAGTGGTTTGCGGGCTAGCGGGGGTTACGAGCAGTACTTC. Protein sequence: CASGLRASGGYEQYF.

The chain links TRBV5-1 to TRBJ1-1; no definite D call. Per germline, CDR1 SGHRS and CDR2 YFSETQ. This CDR3 comprises 15 residues. V lost 6 bases and J 3 bases, leaving 18 bases between the germline ends. CDR3 residues: CASTAPDGSDTEAFF. DNA of the CDR3: TGCGCCAGCACAGCCCCGGACGGGTCCGACACTGAAGCTTTCTTT.

The rearrangement links TRBV5-6 to TRBJ1-5; D ambiguous. This CDR3 contains 16 residues. Germline values: CDR1 SGHDT, CDR2 YYEEEE. Trimming removed 1 base from V and 5 bases from J, with 16 bases in between. The CDR3 coding sequence is TGTGCCAGCAGCTTGTACCACACCCTGAGGGATCAGCCCCAGCATTTT. Protein product: CASSLYHTLRDQPQHF.

The table lists this clonotype with many counts. This chain joins TRBV7-2 and TRBJ1-5, with 11 positions matching TRBD1. CDR1 is SGHTA, CDR2 FQGNSA, per germline. This CDR3 region has 14 residues. The trim removed 5 bases at V and 6 bases at J, leaving 3 bases unmatched. The CDR3 nucleotides are TGTGCCAGCAGCATCGGACAGGGGGCTCAGCCCCAGCATTTT. Residues: CASSIGQGAQPQHF.

This chain joins TRBV6-5 and TRBJ1-2; weak D call: TRBD1 (6 bases). This CDR3 spans 15 amino acids. Trimming removed 5 bases from V and 2 bases from J, with 15 bases in between. CDR1 MNHEY and CDR2 SVGAGI come from the germline V gene. The CDR3 DNA is TGTGCCAGCAGTGTACTGGGGGGCGGAAACTATGGCTACACCTTC. Protein: CASSVLGGGNYGYTF.

The rearrangement joins TRBV7-9 to TRBJ2-5, with TRBD1 identical over 9 bases. From germline, CDR1 is SEHNR and CDR2 FQNEAQ (reference sequence). CDR3 length: 13 amino acids. V was clipped by 6 bases and J by 7 bases; unmatched bases: 6. CDR3 in DNA: TGTGCCAGCAGGGGCCGGACAGGGGCGACCCAGTACTTC. Translating gives CASRGRTGATQYF.